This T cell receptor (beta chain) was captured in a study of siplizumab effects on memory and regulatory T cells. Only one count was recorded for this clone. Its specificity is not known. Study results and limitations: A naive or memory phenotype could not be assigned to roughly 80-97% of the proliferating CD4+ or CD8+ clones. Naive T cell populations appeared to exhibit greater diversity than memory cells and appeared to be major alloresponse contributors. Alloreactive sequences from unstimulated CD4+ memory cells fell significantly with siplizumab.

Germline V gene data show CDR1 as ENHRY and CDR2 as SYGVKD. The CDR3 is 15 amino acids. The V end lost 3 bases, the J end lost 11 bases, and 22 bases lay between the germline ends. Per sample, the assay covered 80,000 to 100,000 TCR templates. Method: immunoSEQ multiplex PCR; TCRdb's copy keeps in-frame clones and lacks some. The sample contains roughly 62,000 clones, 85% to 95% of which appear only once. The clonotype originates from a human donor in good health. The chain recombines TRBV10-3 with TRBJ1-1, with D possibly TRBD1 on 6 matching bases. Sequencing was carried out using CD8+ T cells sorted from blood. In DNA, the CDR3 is TGTGCCATCAGTGACACGGTCGGGACATCCGTTCTGGCTTTCTTT. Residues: CAISDTVGTSVLAFF.